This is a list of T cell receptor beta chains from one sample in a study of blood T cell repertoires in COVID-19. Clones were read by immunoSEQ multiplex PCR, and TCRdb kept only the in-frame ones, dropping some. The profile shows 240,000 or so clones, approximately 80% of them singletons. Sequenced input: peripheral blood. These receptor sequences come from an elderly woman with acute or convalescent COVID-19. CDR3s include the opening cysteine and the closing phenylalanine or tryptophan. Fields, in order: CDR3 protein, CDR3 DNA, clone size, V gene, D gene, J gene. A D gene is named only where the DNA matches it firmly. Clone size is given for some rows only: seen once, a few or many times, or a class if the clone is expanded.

cdr3_aa: CASSSSNEKLFF
cdr3_nt: -
clone_size: -
v_call: TRBV28
d_call: -
j_call: TRBJ1-4

cdr3_aa: CASSQGQGYEQFF
cdr3_nt: TGTGCCAGCAGCCAAGGACAGGGCTATGAGCAGTTCTTC
clone_size: -
v_call: TRBV3-1/TRBV3-2
d_call: TRBD1
j_call: TRBJ2-1

cdr3_aa: CASGIGSGNSPLHF
cdr3_nt: TGCGCCAGTGGAATTGGCTCGGGTAATTCACCCCTCCACTTT
clone_size: -
v_call: TRBV5-1
d_call: -
j_call: TRBJ1-6

cdr3_aa: CASSLAARGRETQYF
cdr3_nt: TGTGCCAGCAGCTTAGCGGCCAGGGGGCGTGAGACCCAGTACTTC
clone_size: -
v_call: TRBV11-2
d_call: TRBD1
j_call: TRBJ2-5

cdr3_aa: CASSQAAGTANTGELFF
cdr3_nt: TGCGCCAGCAGCCAAGCCGCCGGGACTGCGAACACCGGGGAGCTGTTTTTT
clone_size: -
v_call: TRBV4-1
d_call: -
j_call: TRBJ2-2

cdr3_aa: CASSDLAGHNTGELFF
cdr3_nt: TGTGCCAGCAGTGACTTAGCGGGGCATAACACCGGGGAGCTGTTTTTT
clone_size: -
v_call: TRBV6-4
d_call: TRBD2
j_call: TRBJ2-2

cdr3_aa: CASSLASADPAWSQGQYF
cdr3_nt: TGTGCCAGCAGCTTGGCGTCTGCCGATCCTGCGTGGAGCCAGGGGCAGTACTTC
clone_size: -
v_call: TRBV5-5
d_call: -
j_call: TRBJ2-7

cdr3_aa: CASSQLRNTEAFF
cdr3_nt: TGTGCCAGCAGCCAACTCAGAAACACTGAAGCTTTCTTT
clone_size: -
v_call: TRBV14
d_call: -
j_call: TRBJ1-1

cdr3_aa: CASSKERGGNTGELFF
cdr3_nt: TGTGCCAGCAGCAAAGAGCGGGGCGGGAACACCGGGGAGCTGTTTTTT
clone_size: few
v_call: TRBV3-1/TRBV3-2
d_call: TRBD2
j_call: TRBJ2-2

cdr3_aa: CASSPIPGQGYGYTF
cdr3_nt: TGTGCCAGCAGCCCAATTCCGGGACAGGGATATGGCTACACCTTC
clone_size: -
v_call: TRBV9
d_call: TRBD1
j_call: TRBJ1-2

cdr3_aa: CASRPTGRYGYTF
cdr3_nt: TGTGCCAGCAGACCGACCGGGAGGTATGGCTACACCTTC
clone_size: -
v_call: TRBV5-4
d_call: -
j_call: TRBJ1-2

cdr3_aa: CASSLEGKEQYF
cdr3_nt: TGTGCCAGCAGCTTAGAGGGGAAGGAGCAGTACTTC
clone_size: -
v_call: TRBV7-9
d_call: -
j_call: TRBJ2-7

cdr3_aa: CASSPNEVGGGTEAFF
cdr3_nt: TGTGCCAGCTCACCAAACGAGGTAGGGGGAGGGACTGAAGCTTTCTTT
clone_size: few
v_call: TRBV18
d_call: -
j_call: TRBJ1-1

cdr3_aa: CASSVRTDNYGYTF
cdr3_nt: TGTGCCAGTAGTGTAAGGACAGACAACTATGGCTACACCTTC
clone_size: -
v_call: TRBV19
d_call: -
j_call: TRBJ1-2